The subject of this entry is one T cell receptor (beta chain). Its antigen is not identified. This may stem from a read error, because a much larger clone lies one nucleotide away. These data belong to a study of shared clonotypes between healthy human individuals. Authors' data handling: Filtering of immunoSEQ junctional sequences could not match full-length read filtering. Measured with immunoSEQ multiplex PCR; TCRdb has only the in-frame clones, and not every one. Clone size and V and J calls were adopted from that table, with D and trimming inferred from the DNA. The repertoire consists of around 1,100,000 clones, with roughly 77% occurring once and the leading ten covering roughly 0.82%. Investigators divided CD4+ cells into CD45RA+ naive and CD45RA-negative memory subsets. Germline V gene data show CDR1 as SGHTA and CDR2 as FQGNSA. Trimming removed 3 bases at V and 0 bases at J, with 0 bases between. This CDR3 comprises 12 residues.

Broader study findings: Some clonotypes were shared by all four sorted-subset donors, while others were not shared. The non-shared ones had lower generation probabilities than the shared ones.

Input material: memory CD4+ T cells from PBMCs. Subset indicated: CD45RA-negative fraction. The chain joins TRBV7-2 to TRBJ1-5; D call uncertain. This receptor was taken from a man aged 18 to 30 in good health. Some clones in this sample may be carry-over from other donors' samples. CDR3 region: CASSFSNQPQHF. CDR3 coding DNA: TGTGCCAGCAGCTTTAGCAATCAGCCCCAGCATTTT. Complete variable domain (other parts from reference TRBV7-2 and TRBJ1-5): GAGVSQSPSNKVTEKGKDVELRCDPISGHTALYWYRQSLGQGLEFLIYFQGNSAPDKSGLPSDRFSAERTGGSVSTLTIQRTQQEDSAVYLCASSFSNQPQHFGDGTRLSIL.